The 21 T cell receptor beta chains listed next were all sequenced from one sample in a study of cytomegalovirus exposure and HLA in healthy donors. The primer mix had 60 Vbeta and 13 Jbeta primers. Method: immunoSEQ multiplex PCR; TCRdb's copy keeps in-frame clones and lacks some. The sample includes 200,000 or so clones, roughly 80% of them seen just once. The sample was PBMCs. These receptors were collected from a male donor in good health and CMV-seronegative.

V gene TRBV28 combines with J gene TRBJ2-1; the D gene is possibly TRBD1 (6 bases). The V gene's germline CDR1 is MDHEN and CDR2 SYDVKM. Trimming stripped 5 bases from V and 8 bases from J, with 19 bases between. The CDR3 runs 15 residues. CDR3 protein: CASSTNLGAWDEQFF. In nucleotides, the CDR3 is TGTGCCAGCAGTACAAATTTGGGGGCTTGGGATGAGCAGTTCTTC.

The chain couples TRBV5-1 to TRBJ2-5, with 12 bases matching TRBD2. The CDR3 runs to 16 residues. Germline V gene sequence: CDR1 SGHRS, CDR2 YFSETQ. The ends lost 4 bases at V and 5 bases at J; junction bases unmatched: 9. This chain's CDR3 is CASSPDRLAGEETQYF. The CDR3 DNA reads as TGCGCCAGCAGCCCGGACAGACTAGCGGGAGAGGAGACCCAGTACTTC.

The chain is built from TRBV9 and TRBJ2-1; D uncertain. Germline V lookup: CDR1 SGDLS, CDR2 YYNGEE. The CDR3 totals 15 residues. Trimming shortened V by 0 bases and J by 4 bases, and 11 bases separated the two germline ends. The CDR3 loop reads CASSVEAVAYNEQFF. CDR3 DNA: TGTGCCAGCAGCGTAGAGGCGGTAGCTTACAATGAGCAGTTCTTC.

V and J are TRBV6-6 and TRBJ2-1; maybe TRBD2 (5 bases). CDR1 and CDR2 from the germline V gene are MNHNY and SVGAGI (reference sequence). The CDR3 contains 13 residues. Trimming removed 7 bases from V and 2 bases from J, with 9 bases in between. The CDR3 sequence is CASTLDPYNEQFF. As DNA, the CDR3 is TGTGCCAGCACACTAGATCCCTACAATGAGCAGTTCTTC.

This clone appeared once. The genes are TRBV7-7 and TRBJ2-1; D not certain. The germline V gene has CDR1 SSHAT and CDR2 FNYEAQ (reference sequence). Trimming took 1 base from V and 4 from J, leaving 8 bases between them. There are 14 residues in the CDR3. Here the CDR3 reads CASSLVGRYNEQFF. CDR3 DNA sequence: TGTGCCAGCAGCTTAGTTGGCAGATACAATGAGCAGTTCTTC.

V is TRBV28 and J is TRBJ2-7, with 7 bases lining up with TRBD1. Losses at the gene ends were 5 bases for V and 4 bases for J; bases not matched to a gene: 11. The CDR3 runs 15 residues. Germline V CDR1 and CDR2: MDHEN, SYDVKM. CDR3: CASSPGTESGYEQYF. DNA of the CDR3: TGTGCCAGCAGTCCGGGGACAGAATCGGGATACGAGCAGTACTTC.

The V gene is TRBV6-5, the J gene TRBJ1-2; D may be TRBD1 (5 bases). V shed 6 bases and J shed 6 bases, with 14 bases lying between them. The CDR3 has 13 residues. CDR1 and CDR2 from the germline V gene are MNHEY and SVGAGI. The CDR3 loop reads CASSRGTVNGYTF. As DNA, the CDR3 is TGTGCCAGCAGCCGCGGGACGGTTAATGGCTACACCTTC.

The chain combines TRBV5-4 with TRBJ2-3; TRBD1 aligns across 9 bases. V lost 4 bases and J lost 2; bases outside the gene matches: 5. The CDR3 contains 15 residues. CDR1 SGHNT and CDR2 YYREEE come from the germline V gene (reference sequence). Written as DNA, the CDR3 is TGTGCCAGCAGCGCAGGACAGGGGCACACAGATACGCAGTATTTT. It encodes CASSAGQGHTDTQYF.

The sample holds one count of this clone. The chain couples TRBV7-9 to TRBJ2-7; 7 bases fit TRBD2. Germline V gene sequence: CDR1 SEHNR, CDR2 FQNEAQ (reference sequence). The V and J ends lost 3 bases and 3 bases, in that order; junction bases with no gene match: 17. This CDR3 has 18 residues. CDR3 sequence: CASSFLRTSREIGYEQYF. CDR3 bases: TGTGCCAGCAGCTTCCTTCGGACTAGTCGGGAGATCGGCTACGAGCAGTACTTC.

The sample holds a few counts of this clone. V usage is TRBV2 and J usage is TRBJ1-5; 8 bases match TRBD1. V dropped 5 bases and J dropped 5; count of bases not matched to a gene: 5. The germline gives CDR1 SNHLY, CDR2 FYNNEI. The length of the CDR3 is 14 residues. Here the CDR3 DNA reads TGTGCCAGCAGTCCCGACAGGGGAGATCAGCCCCAGCATTTT. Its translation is CASSPDRGDQPQHF. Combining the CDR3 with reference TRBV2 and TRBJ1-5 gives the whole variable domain EPEVTQTPSHQVTQMGQEVILRCVPISNHLYFYWYRQILGQKVEFLVSFYNNEISEKSEIFDDQFSVERPDGSNFTLKIRSTKLEDSAMYFCASSPDRGDQPQHFGDGTRLSIL.

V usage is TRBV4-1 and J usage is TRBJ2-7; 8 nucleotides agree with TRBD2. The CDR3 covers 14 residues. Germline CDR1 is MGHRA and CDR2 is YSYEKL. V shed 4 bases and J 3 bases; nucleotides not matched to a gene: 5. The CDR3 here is CASSLRGGNYEQYF. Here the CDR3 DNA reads TGCGCCAGCAGCCTTCGGGGGGGGAACTACGAGCAGTACTTC.

The CDR3 region has the DNA TGCGCCAGCAGCTTGCCGGAAGAGACCCAGTACTTC. Its protein is CASSLPEETQYF. The chain carries TRBV5-1 and TRBJ2-5; no firm D call. The length of the CDR3 is 12 residues. The V gene's germline CDR1 is SGHRS and CDR2 YFSETQ. Trimming left V 1 base short and J 3 bases short, with 4 bases between. Full variable domain (missing parts from reference TRBV5-1 and TRBJ2-5): KAGVTQTPRYLIKTRGQQVTLSCSPISGHRSVSWYQQTPGQGLQFLFEYFSETQRNKGNFPGRFSGRQFSNSRSEMNVSTLELGDSALYLCASSLPEETQYFGPGTRLLVL.

CDR3: CASRDREPPYSYEQYF. The CDR3, as DNA: TGTGCCAGTAGGGACAGGGAGCCGCCCTACTCCTACGAGCAGTACTTC. This chain joins TRBV25-1 and TRBJ2-7; 9 bases align to TRBD1. Germline loops: CDR1 MGHDK, CDR2 SYGVNS. Trimming removed 9 bases from V and 0 bases from J; junction bases left unmatched: 12. This CDR3 region has 16 residues.

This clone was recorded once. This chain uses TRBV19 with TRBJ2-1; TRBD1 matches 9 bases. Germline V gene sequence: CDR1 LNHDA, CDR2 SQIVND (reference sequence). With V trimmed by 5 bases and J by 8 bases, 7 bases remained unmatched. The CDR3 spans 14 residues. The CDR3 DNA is TGTGCCAGTAGTCGGGACAGGGACCAACATGAGCAGTTCTTC. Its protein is CASSRDRDQHEQFF.

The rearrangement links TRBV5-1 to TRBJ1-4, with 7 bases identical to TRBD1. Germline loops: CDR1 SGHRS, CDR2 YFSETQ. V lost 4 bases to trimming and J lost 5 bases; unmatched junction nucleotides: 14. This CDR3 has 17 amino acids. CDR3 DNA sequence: TGCGCCAGCAGCGAAAACCCCACCGGGACAGTCAATGAAAAACTGTTTTTT. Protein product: CASSENPTGTVNEKLFF.

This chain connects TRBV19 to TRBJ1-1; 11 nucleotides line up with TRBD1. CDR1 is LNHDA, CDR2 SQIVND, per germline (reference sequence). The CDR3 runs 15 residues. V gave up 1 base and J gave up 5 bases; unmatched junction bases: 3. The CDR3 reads CASSIGGTGGTEAFF. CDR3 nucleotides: TGTGCCAGTAGTATAGGGGGGACAGGGGGAACTGAAGCTTTCTTT. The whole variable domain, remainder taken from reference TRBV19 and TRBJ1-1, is DGGITQSPKYLFRKEGQNVTLSCEQNLNHDAMYWYRQDPGQGLRLIYYSQIVNDFQKGDIAEGYSVSREKKESFPLTVTSAQKNPTAFYLCASSIGGTGGTEAFFGQGTRLTVV.

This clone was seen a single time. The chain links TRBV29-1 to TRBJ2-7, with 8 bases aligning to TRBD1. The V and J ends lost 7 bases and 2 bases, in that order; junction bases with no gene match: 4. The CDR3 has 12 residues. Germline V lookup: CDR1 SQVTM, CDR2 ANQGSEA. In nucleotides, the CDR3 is TGCAGCGGGCTGGGACAGGCCTACGAGCAGTACTTC. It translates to CSGLGQAYEQYF.

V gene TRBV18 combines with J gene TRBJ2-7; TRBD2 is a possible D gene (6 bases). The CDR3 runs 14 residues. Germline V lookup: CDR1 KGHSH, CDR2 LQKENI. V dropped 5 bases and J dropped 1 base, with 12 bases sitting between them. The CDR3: CASSMSGGSYEQYF. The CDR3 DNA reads TGTGCCAGCTCAATGTCAGGAGGGTCCTACGAGCAGTACTTC.

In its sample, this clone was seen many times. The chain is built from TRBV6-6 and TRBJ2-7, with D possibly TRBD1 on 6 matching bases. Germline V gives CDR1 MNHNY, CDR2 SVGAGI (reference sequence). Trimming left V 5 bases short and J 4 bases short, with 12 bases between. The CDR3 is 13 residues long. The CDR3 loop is CASSLGTTYEQYF. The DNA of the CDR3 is TGTGCCAGCAGTCTCGGGACAACTTACGAGCAGTACTTC.

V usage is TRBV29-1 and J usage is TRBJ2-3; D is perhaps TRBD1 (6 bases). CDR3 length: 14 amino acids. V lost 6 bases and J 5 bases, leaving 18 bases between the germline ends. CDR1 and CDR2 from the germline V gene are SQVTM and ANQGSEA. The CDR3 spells CSVRGAGVVDTQYF. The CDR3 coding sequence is TGCAGCGTCCGAGGGGCAGGGGTGGTAGATACGCAGTATTTT.

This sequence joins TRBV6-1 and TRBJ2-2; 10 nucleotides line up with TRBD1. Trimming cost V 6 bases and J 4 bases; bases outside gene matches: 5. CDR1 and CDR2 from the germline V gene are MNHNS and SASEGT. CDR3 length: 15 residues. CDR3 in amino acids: CASRLGTGATGELFF. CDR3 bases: TGTGCCAGCAGGCTGGGGACAGGGGCCACCGGGGAGCTGTTTTTT.